A selection of T cell receptor beta chains follows, all from one sample in a study of tumor-infiltrating lymphocytes in primary liver carcinoma. TCRdb reanalysed the multiplex PCR reads using MiXCR and keeps one entry per CDR3 protein. The sample has fewer than 30,000 distinct CDR3 sequences, around 79% seen once; the top ten hold 40% to 50%. Sequencing used liver tumor tissue from sampling region 3. These receptors were obtained from a man aged 40-49 years with primary liver carcinoma and hepatitis B virus infection. The CDR3 runs from the conserved cysteine through the conserved F or W. D genes are given only for firm matches. Where a row states a size, it is once, few, many or the class of an expanded clone; other rows omit it.

V gene	D gene	clone size	J gene	CDR3 protein	CDR3 DNA
TRBV6-6	-	-	TRBJ2-1	CASSVRPRTFGVSEQFF	TGTGCCAGCAGTGTGAGACCGCGGACTTTTGGAGTTAGTGAGCAGTTCTTC
TRBV7-9	-	-	TRBJ2-1	CASRSGQSEQFF	TGTGCCAGCAGGTCCGGACAGAGTGAACAGTTCTTC
TRBV6-2/TRBV6-3	-	medium-sized	TRBJ2-1	CASQERYNEQFF	TGTGCCAGCCAGGAGCGATACAATGAGCAGTTCTTC
TRBV7-9	TRBD2	-	TRBJ2-1	CASILGYGDYGSEFF	TGTGCCAGCATTCTTGGATACGGGGACTACGGGTCGGAATTCTTC
TRBV4-1	-	-	TRBJ2-3	CAGSQDGIVSTYTQYF	TGCGCCGGCAGCCAAGACGGGATAGTTAGCACATATACGCAGTATTTT
TRBV12-3/TRBV12-4	-	once	TRBJ2-4	CARSLRGEADIAKNIQYF	TGTGCCAGAAGTTTAAGGGGTGAGGCGGACATAGCCAAAAACATTCAGTACTTC
TRBV6-6	-	medium-sized	TRBJ1-2	CASSDTGESYGYTF	TGTGCCAGCAGTGACACGGGGGAGAGCTATGGCTACACCTTC
TRBV20-1	-	-	TRBJ2-1	CSASAPASRRAGEQFF	TGCAGTGCTAGTGCCCCAGCTAGCAGGAGGGCCGGAGAGCAGTTCTTC
TRBV6-4	TRBD1	many	TRBJ1-1	CASSEDSRGPMNTEAFF	TGTGCCAGCAGCGAAGATTCTAGGGGGCCTATGAACACTGAAGCTTTCTTT
TRBV6-5	-	-	TRBJ1-1	CASSQQGGTEVFF	TGCGCCAGCAGTCAACAGGGAGGCACTGAAGTTTTCTTT
TRBV7-9	TRBD1	-	TRBJ2-2	CASSLEGADGEMLF	TGTGCCAGCAGCTTAGAGGGGGCCGACGGGGAGATGCTTTTC
TRBV7-8	TRBD2	-	TRBJ2-2	CASSSRTSGANTGELFF	TGTGCCAGTAGCTCCCGGACTAGCGGGGCGAACACCGGGGAGCTGTTTTTT
TRBV5-6	-	-	TRBJ2-7	CASSIRLARVISYEQYF	TGTGCCAGCAGTATTCGCCTAGCGCGAGTGATCTCCTACGAGCAGTACTTC
TRBV4-2	-	-	TRBJ2-3	CASSQVVLLTGATDTQYF	TGTGCCAGCAGTCAAGTGGTGCTTCTAACGGGAGCGACAGATACGCAGTATTTT
TRBV11-2	-	-	TRBJ1-4	CAGSLDGFANEKLFF	TGCGCCGGCAGCTTAGACGGGTTCGCTAATGAAAAGCTGTTTTTT
TRBV4-1	-	-	TRBJ1-2	CACTQGDWNYSYTF	TGCGCCTGCACCCAAGGGGACTGGAACTATAGCTACACCTTC
TRBV5-4	TRBD2	-	TRBJ2-3	CANRYLAGGPDTQYF	TGTGCCAACAGGTATCTAGCGGGAGGGCCCGATACGCAGTATTTT
TRBV28	TRBD1	-	TRBJ2-5	CASSSQHRGTRETQYF	TGTGCCAGCAGCTCCCAACACAGGGGCACCCGAGAGACCCAGTACTTC
TRBV11-3	-	-	TRBJ2-3	CASSSESGCTDTQYF	TGTGCCAGCAGCTCAGAGTCCGGGTGCACAGATACACAGTATTTT
TRBV11-2	TRBD2	-	TRBJ2-7	CAGSREGLYEQYF	TGCGCCGGCAGTAGGGAGGGCCTTTACGAGCAGTACTTC
TRBV10-3	-	-	TRBJ1-5	CAISEYEGGQPQHF	TGTGCCATAAGTGAGTATGAGGGCGGTCAGCCCCAGCATTTC
TRBV6-5	-	-	TRBJ2-1	CASSNIWSSYNEQFF	TGCGCCAGCAGTAATATTTGGAGCTCCTACAATGAACAGTTCTTC
TRBV6-2/TRBV6-3	-	-	TRBJ1-1	CASSLNLEGENTEAFF	TGTGCCAGTAGCCTCAACCTAGAGGGGGAGAACACTGAAGCTTTCTTT
TRBV5-5	-	-	TRBJ2-1	CASSLEQHLTRPYEQFF	TGTGCCAGTAGCTTAGAGCAACACCTGACTCGGCCCTATGAGCAGTTCTTC
TRBV6-5	-	-	TRBJ1-1	CACRYRGSTEAFF	TGTGCCTGCAGATATAGGGGAAGCACTGAAGCTTTCTTT
TRBV12-3/TRBV12-4	-	-	TRBJ2-4	CATSLWGGADIAENIQNF	TGTGCCACCAGTTTATGGGGTGGGGCGGACATAGCCGAAAACATTCAGAACTTC
TRBV12-3/TRBV12-4	-	-	TRBJ2-1	CASCFRGREQFF	TGTGCCAGCTGTTTTCGCGGACGTGAGCAGTTCTTC
TRBV11-2	TRBD2	few	TRBJ2-5	CACSQTPGGGKETQYF	TGTGCCTGTAGTCAAACTCCTGGCGGGGGGAAAGAGACCCAGTATTTC
TRBV6-1	TRBD2	-	TRBJ2-5	CASSEKTSGTLYQETQNF	TGTGCCAGCAGTGAAAAAACTAGCGGGACCCTGTACCAAGAGACCCAGAACTTT
TRBV11-1	-	-	TRBJ2-3	CASSEGGYLADTQYF	TGTGCCAGCAGCGAAGGCGGGTATTTGGCAGATACGCAGTATTTT
TRBV12-3/TRBV12-4	-	-	TRBJ2-7	CAGSRVTDSTYEQYF	TGTGCCGGCAGTCGAGTGACGGACTCGACCTACGAGCAGTACTTC
TRBV12-3/TRBV12-4	-	-	TRBJ2-4	CASSLWGGADIAKKTQYF	TGTGCGAGCAGTTTATGGGGTGGGGCGGACATAGCCAAAAAGACTCAGTACTTC
TRBV12-3/TRBV12-4	-	-	TRBJ2-3	CASRPTDTDKQYF	TGTGCCAGTAGGCCGACGGACACAGATAAGCAATATTTT
TRBV5-4	TRBD2	-	TRBJ2-7	CASSILAERGYEQYF	TGTGCCAGCAGCATCCTAGCGGAAAGGGGCTACGAGCAGTATTTC
TRBV19	TRBD2	-	TRBJ2-1	CASSTVFGAGVYDEQFF	TGTGCCAGTAGTACAGTCTTTGGAGCGGGAGTGTACGATGAGCAGTTCTTC
TRBV6-1	-	-	TRBJ2-3	CSSRGWTDTQYF	TGTTCCAGCCGGGGGTGGACAGATACGCAGTATTTC
TRBV11-2	-	-	TRBJ2-3	CASSLEGDTDRQYF	TGTGCCAGCAGCTTAGAAGGAGACACGGATAGGCAGTATTTT
TRBV12-3/TRBV12-4	-	-	TRBJ2-4	CASSLWGGADIAKNIHYF	TGTGCCAGCAGTTTATGGGGTGGGGCAGATATAGCCAAAAACATTCATTACTTC
TRBV29-1	-	-	TRBJ2-2	CSVEGVTGFTRDLLF	TGCAGCGTTGAAGGGGTAACAGGTTTCACCCGGGACCTGTTATTT
TRBV10-3	-	-	TRBJ1-5	CAISVYVGEQPQHF	TGTGCCATCAGTGTGTATGTGGGCGAACAGCCCCAGCATTTT
TRBV4-1	-	-	TRBJ2-1	CASSPLGNNNNNEQIF	TGTGCCAGCAGCCCGCTCGGTAACAACAACAACAATGAGCAGATCTTC
TRBV11-2	-	-	TRBJ2-1	CVSSPVHNEQIF	TGTGTCAGCAGCCCAGTGCACAATGAGCAGATCTTC
TRBV29-1	-	-	TRBJ1-1	CSVDRGQSETFF	TGCAGCGTTGATCGAGGACAATCTGAAACTTTCTTT
TRBV28	-	-	TRBJ2-7	CISSLFAWDGEQYF	TGTATCAGCAGTTTATTCGCTTGGGATGGAGAGCAGTACTTC
TRBV11-2	-	-	TRBJ2-7	CVGSLESGISGELYF	TGTGTCGGCAGCTTAGAGTCCGGGATCTCTGGCGAGCTGTACTTC
TRBV11-2	-	few	TRBJ2-5	CASSQTPGGKETQYF	TGTGCCAGCAGCCAAACTCCTGGTGGGAAAGAGACCCAGTACTTC
TRBV5-4	-	-	TRBJ2-5	CASSLAGTSRVTQYF	TGTGCCAGCAGCTTGGCCGGGACCAGCAGGGTGACCCAGTACTTC